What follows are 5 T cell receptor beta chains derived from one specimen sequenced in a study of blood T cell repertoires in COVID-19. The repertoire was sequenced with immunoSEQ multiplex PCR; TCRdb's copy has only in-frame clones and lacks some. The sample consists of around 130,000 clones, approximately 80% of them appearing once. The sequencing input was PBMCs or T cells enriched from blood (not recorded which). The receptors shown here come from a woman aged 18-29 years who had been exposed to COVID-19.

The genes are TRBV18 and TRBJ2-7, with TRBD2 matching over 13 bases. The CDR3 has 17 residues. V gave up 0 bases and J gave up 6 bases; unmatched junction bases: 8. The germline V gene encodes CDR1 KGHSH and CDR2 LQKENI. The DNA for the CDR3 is TGTGCCAGCTCACCACCGGGGAGACTAGCGGGAGGTCCCGAGCAGTACTTC. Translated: CASSPPGRLAGGPEQYF. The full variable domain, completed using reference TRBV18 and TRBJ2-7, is NAGVMQNPRHLVRRRGQEARLRCSPMKGHSHVYWYRQLPEEGLKFMVYLQKENIIDESGMPKERFSAEFPKEGPSILRIQQVVRGDSAAYFCASSPPGRLAGGPEQYFGPGTRLTVT.

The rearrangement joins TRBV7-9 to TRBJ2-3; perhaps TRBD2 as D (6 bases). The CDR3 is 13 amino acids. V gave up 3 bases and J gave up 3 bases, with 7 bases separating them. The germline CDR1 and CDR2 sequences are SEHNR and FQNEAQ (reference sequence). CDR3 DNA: TGTGCCAGCAGCTTTGGAGGGACAGATACGCAGTATTTT. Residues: CASSFGGTDTQYF.

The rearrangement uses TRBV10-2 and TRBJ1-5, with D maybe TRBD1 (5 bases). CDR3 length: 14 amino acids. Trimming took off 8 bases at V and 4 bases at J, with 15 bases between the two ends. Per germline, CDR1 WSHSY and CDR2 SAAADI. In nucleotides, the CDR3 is TGCGCCAGCCGAACACAGGTTTCTAATCAGCCCCAGCATTTT. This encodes CASRTQVSNQPQHF.

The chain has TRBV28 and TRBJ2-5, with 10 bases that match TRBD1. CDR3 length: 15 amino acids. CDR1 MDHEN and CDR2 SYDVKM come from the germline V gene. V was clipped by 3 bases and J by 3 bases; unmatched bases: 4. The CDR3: CASSLDRGGEETQYF. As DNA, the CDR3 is TGTGCCAGCAGTTTGGACAGGGGGGGAGAAGAGACCCAGTACTTC.

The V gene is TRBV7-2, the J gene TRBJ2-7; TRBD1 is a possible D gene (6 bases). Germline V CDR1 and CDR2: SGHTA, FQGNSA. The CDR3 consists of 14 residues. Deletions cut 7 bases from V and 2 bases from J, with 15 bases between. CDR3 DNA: TGTGCCAGCACCCTCGACAGGCTCACCTACGAGCAGTACTTC. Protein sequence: CASTLDRLTYEQYF.